The 32 T cell receptor beta chains in this list originate from one sample, sequenced in a study of shared clonotypes between healthy human individuals. Clones were read by immunoSEQ multiplex PCR, and TCRdb kept only the in-frame ones, dropping some. The sample contains about 2 million clones, 85% to 95% of which appear only once. The specimen sequenced was naive CD4+ T cells sorted from blood. Subset reported: CD45RA+ positively selected. The source of these receptors is a man aged 18 to 30 in good health.

J is TRBJ2-1 and V is TRBV4-1, with D perhaps matching TRBD1 (5 bases). Trimming removed 1 base from V and 2 bases from J, with 12 bases in between. The CDR3 has 16 residues. Germline loops: CDR1 MGHRA, CDR2 YSYEKL. The CDR3 is CASSQAGIGTYNEQFF. The CDR3 DNA is TGCGCCAGCAGCCAAGCAGGGATTGGGACCTACAATGAGCAGTTCTTC.

The rearrangement uses TRBV18 and TRBJ2-7, with 10 bases matching TRBD1. This CDR3 region has 14 residues. V shed 4 bases and J 2 bases; nucleotides not matched to a gene: 2. Germline-derived CDR1 and CDR2 are KGHSH and LQKENI. The CDR3 nucleotides read TGTGCCAGCTCACGGGACAGGGGCGCCTACGAGCAGTACTTC. Translating gives CASSRDRGAYEQYF.

CDR3 sequence reads: CASSSGQIGEKLFF. In nucleotides, the CDR3 is TGTGCCAGTAGCTCGGGACAGATTGGTGAAAAACTGTTTTTT. The chain uses TRBV19 and TRBJ1-4; TRBD1 matches 7 bases. The CDR3 is 14 amino acids. Trimming took 6 bases from V and 7 from J; bases not matched to a gene: 8. The germline CDR1 and CDR2 sequences are LNHDA and SQIVND (reference sequence).

The rearrangement joins TRBV6-4 to TRBJ1-2; D is perhaps TRBD1 (5 bases). Germline values: CDR1 MRHNA, CDR2 SNTAGT. This CDR3 is built from 13 residues. Trimming cost V 4 bases and J 2 bases, with 8 bases left between them. CDR3 in amino acids: CASSAGHNYGYTF. CDR3 coding DNA: TGTGCCAGCAGTGCCGGACACAACTATGGCTACACCTTC.

The chain joins TRBV7-9 to TRBJ2-5; 7 bases fit TRBD2. Germline CDR1 is SEHNR and CDR2 is FQNEAQ (reference sequence). With V trimmed by 4 bases and J by 5 bases, 13 bases remained unmatched. The CDR3 is made up of 16 amino acids. The CDR3 here is CASSWNTLATDETQYF. Written as DNA, the CDR3 is TGTGCCAGCAGCTGGAACACACTAGCGACCGACGAGACCCAGTACTTC. Looking up the rest from reference TRBV7-9 and TRBJ2-5 gives the full variable domain: DTGVSQNPRHKITKRGQNVTFRCDPISEHNRLYWYRQTLGQGPEFLTYFQNEAQLEKSRLLSDRFSAERPKGSFSTLEIQRTEQGDSAMYLCASSWNTLATDETQYFGPGTRLLVL.

The chain is built from TRBV19 and TRBJ2-2; weak D call: TRBD2 (6 bases). CDR3 length: 15 residues. V lost 8 bases to trimming and J lost 4 bases, with 17 bases between them. Germline V gene lookup returns CDR1 LNHDA and CDR2 SQIVND (reference sequence). The CDR3 nucleotides are TGTGCCAGTGGAACCGGGAGCTACTTCACCGGGGAGCTGTTTTTT. Protein product: CASGTGSYFTGELFF.

The chain is built from TRBV6-5 and TRBJ2-1; D is undetermined. There are 15 residues in the CDR3. V dropped 0 bases and J dropped 4 bases, with 10 bases sitting between them. CDR1 and CDR2 from the germline V gene are MNHEY and SVGAGI. The CDR3 spells CASSYSVGLYNEQFF. As DNA, the CDR3 is TGTGCCAGCAGTTACTCGGTCGGCCTTTACAATGAGCAGTTCTTC.

The chain employs TRBV2 and TRBJ1-5; 8 bases map to TRBD1. Germline-derived CDR1 and CDR2 are SNHLY and FYNNEI. The CDR3 extends over 17 amino acids. Losses at the gene ends were 1 base for V and 2 bases for J; bases not matched to a gene: 7. This chain's CDR3 is CASSEEAGGNGNQPQHF. The DNA of the CDR3 is TGTGCCAGCAGTGAAGAGGCAGGGGGCAATGGCAATCAGCCCCAGCATTTT.

This clone was recorded only once. This rearrangement joins TRBV7-2 to TRBJ2-3; 9 nucleotides agree with TRBD2. This CDR3 region has 16 residues. Germline CDR1 SGHTA, CDR2 FQGNSA. J was trimmed by 2 bases and V by 6 bases; bases with no gene match: 9. CDR3 loop: CASRPPGLANTDTQYF. CDR3 nucleotide sequence: TGTGCCAGCAGACCACCCGGACTAGCGAACACAGATACGCAGTATTTT.

About this clone: Additional DNA sequences in this sample encode the identical CDR3. The V call is TRBV2, the J call TRBJ2-6; D gene ambiguous. The length of the CDR3 is 13 residues. The V end lost 6 bases, the J end lost 2 bases, and 5 bases lay between the germline ends. CDR1 and CDR2 from the germline V gene are SNHLY and FYNNEI. The CDR3 DNA reads TGTGCCAGCAGCGGACCTGGGGCCAACGTCCTGACTTTC. Translation gives CASSGPGANVLTF.

The table lists this clone with a count of one. The chain uses TRBV9 and TRBJ2-3; D is perhaps TRBD2 (6 bases). The germline V gene has CDR1 SGDLS and CDR2 YYNGEE. V dropped 4 bases and J dropped 6 bases, with 18 bases sitting between them. This CDR3 has 15 residues. CDR3 DNA: TGTGCCAGCAGCCTATCGGGGGACCTCGTGGATACGCAGTATTTT. It encodes CASSLSGDLVDTQYF.

V and J are TRBV27 and TRBJ2-2, with D perhaps matching TRBD1 or TRBD2 (5 bases each). The germline V gene encodes CDR1 MNHEY and CDR2 SMNVEV (reference sequence). V was clipped by 8 bases and J by 2 bases, with 18 bases between them. The CDR3 runs to 16 residues. The CDR3 loop reads CASHFFGGLNTGELFF. The CDR3 nucleotides read TGTGCCAGCCATTTTTTTGGGGGTCTTAACACCGGGGAGCTGTTTTTT.

V and J are TRBV10-2 and TRBJ1-6; 11 bases fit TRBD1. Trimming at V came to 2 bases and at J to 3 bases, leaving 12 bases not matched to a gene. The CDR3 extends over 20 amino acids. Germline-derived CDR1 and CDR2 are WSHSY and SAAADI. The CDR3 DNA is TGCGCCAGCAGTGAGCCGAGCCCCGGACAGGGGGCACTCTATAATTCACCCCTCCACTTT. Protein: CASSEPSPGQGALYNSPLHF.

About this clone itself: Other DNA sequences from this sample encode an identical CDR3 as well. V and J are TRBV7-9 and TRBJ2-7; TRBD2 is a possible D gene (5 bases). Germline loops: CDR1 SEHNR, CDR2 FQNEAQ (reference sequence). There are 14 residues in the CDR3. The V end lost 0 bases, the J end lost 1 base, and 7 bases lay between the germline ends. The chain's CDR3 is CASSLAGGSYEQYF. As DNA, the CDR3 is TGTGCCAGCAGCTTAGCAGGAGGATCCTACGAGCAGTACTTC.

The table lists this clone with a count of one. This chain joins TRBV11-2 and TRBJ2-5; possibly TRBD2 for D (5 bases). The germline V gene encodes CDR1 SGHAT and CDR2 FQNNGV. The CDR3 loop spans 15 amino acids. Deletions cut 4 bases from V and 0 bases from J, with 12 bases between. CDR3 sequence reads: CASSYPGMYQETQYF. The CDR3 coding sequence is TGTGCCAGCAGCTACCCGGGAATGTACCAAGAGACCCAGTACTTC.

The genes are TRBV6-4 and TRBJ2-2; tentative D call: TRBD2 (5 bases). The V and J ends lost 4 bases and 8 bases respectively, with 17 bases between them. CDR3 length: 15 residues. From germline, CDR1 is MRHNA and CDR2 SNTAGT. The CDR3 nucleotides are TGTGCCAGCAGTGCAAGCGGCATCAACGGGGGGGAGCTGTTTTTT. Its translation is CASSASGINGGELFF.

The chain uses TRBV7-9 and TRBJ1-2; no clear D gene. V lost 1 base, J lost 2 bases, and 5 bases lay in between. Germline lookup yields CDR1 SEHNR and CDR2 FQNEAQ (reference sequence). The CDR3 sequence is 13 residues long. CDR3 protein: CASSLVLNYGYTF. Written as DNA, the CDR3 is TGTGCCAGCAGCTTAGTGCTGAACTATGGCTACACCTTC. The complete variable domain, with remaining parts taken from reference TRBV7-9 and TRBJ1-2, reads DTGVSQNPRHKITKRGQNVTFRCDPISEHNRLYWYRQTLGQGPEFLTYFQNEAQLEKSRLLSDRFSAERPKGSFSTLEIQRTEQGDSAMYLCASSLVLNYGYTFGSGTRLTVV.

Concerning this clone itself: The sample carries other DNA sequences with the same CDR3. CDR3 bases: TGTGCCAGCTCCCCTAGGGAGGGCCGGGAGACCCAGTACTTC. Translation gives CASSPREGRETQYF. V usage is TRBV18 and J usage is TRBJ2-5, with 7 positions matching TRBD2. Trimming removed 6 bases from V and 5 bases from J; junction bases left unmatched: 9. In germline, CDR1 is KGHSH, CDR2 LQKENI. CDR3 length: 14 residues.

J is TRBJ1-2 and V is TRBV6-6; 8 nucleotides agree with TRBD1. In germline, CDR1 is MNHNY, CDR2 SVGAGI (reference sequence). With 7 bases clipped from V and 0 bases from J, the junction kept 10 bases outside the gene matches. The length of the CDR3 is 16 residues. The CDR3 bases are TGTGCCAGCATTTCGACAGGGGCTCTTGCTAACTATGGCTACACCTTC. Encoded protein: CASISTGALANYGYTF.

The chain links TRBV5-6 to TRBJ2-2; perhaps D is TRBD1 or TRBD2 (5 bases each). The CDR3 runs 15 residues. Trimming removed 1 base from V and 6 bases from J, with 13 bases in between. Germline CDR1 and CDR2: SGHDT and YYEEEE. CDR3 in DNA: TGTGCCAGCAGCTTGTTGGGAGAGGGGCCCGGGGAGCTGTTTTTT. Translating it yields CASSLLGEGPGELFF.

The chain links TRBV30 to TRBJ1-4; the D gene is possibly TRBD1 (6 bases). CDR3 length: 14 amino acids. CDR1 is GTSNPN, CDR2 SVGIG, per germline (reference sequence). Trimming removed 6 bases from V and 6 bases from J, with 17 bases in between. The CDR3 sequence: CACSRGAGYEKLFF. The CDR3 region has the DNA TGTGCCTGCTCGAGGGGGGCGGGTTATGAAAAACTGTTTTTT.

The CDR3 loop is CASSRTSGGQFF. The CDR3, as DNA: TGTGCCAGCAGTCGGACTAGCGGAGGACAGTTCTTC. This sequence joins TRBV6-5 and TRBJ2-1, with 10 bases matching TRBD2. Germline V gives CDR1 MNHEY, CDR2 SVGAGI. The V and J ends lost 5 bases and 13 bases, in that order; junction bases with no gene match: 5. The CDR3 totals 12 residues.

The gene calls are TRBV14 and TRBJ1-1; the D gene is possibly TRBD1 (5 bases). The V gene lost 2 bases and the J gene lost 6 bases, with 13 bases spanning the gap. Germline values: CDR1 SGHDN, CDR2 FVKESK. This CDR3 region has 14 residues. The CDR3 is CASSQPGKVAEAFF. CDR3 in DNA: TGTGCCAGCAGCCAACCAGGGAAGGTGGCTGAAGCTTTCTTT.

This chain connects TRBV7-9 to TRBJ2-7; 8 nucleotides line up with TRBD2. The CDR3 loop spans 13 amino acids. In germline, CDR1 is SEHNR, CDR2 FQNEAQ (reference sequence). V lost 5 bases, J lost 3 bases, and 3 bases stayed unmatched. The CDR3 DNA is TGTGCCAGCAGCACGGGACTAGGCTACGAGCAGTACTTC. Encoded protein: CASSTGLGYEQYF.

The chain joins TRBV10-2 to TRBJ2-7; D is unclear. The ends were cut back, 1 base at V and 7 bases at J, with 8 bases in the middle. CDR1 WSHSY and CDR2 SAAADI come from the germline V gene. This CDR3 comprises 12 residues. The CDR3 region is CASSEFTSEQYF. CDR3 sequence (DNA): TGCGCCAGCAGTGAGTTTACGAGTGAGCAGTACTTC.

In its sample, this clone was seen once. At the DNA level, this CDR3 is encoded by other sequences in the same sample as well. The chain couples TRBV5-1 to TRBJ1-5, with D tentatively TRBD1 (5 bases). Germline-derived CDR1 and CDR2 are SGHRS and YFSETQ. The CDR3 has 15 amino acids. V dropped 0 bases and J dropped 2 bases, with 9 bases sitting between them. The CDR3 here is CASSLEGIGNQPQHF. CDR3 DNA: TGCGCCAGCAGCTTGGAGGGGATCGGCAATCAGCCCCAGCATTTT.

A few counts support this clone. The CDR3 nucleotides are TGTGCCAGCAGCCTTGGGTTTCGAGAGACCCAGTACTTC. This gives the protein CASSLGFRETQYF. This sequence joins TRBV11-2 and TRBJ2-5; no reliable D call. Germline loops: CDR1 SGHAT, CDR2 FQNNGV. The CDR3 contains 13 residues. V lost 5 bases, J lost 4 bases, and 11 bases lay in between. The whole variable domain, filled in from reference TRBV11-2 and TRBJ2-5, reads EAGVAQSPRYKIIEKRQSVAFWCNPISGHATLYWYQQILGQGPKLLIQFQNNGVVDDSQLPKDRFSAERLKGVDSTLKIQPAKLEDSAVYLCASSLGFRETQYFGPGTRLLVL.

V is TRBV7-6 and J is TRBJ2-7; possible D gene TRBD2, 6 bases. The germline V gene encodes CDR1 SGHVS and CDR2 FNYEAQ. V lost 3 bases and J lost 1, with 13 bases in between. The CDR3 runs 15 residues. CDR3 nucleotides: TGTGCCAGCAGCTTGGATTTGGGGGGTTCCTACGAGCAGTACTTC. It translates to CASSLDLGGSYEQYF.

In its sample, this clone was seen once. The V and J genes are TRBV6-1 and TRBJ2-5, with 7 positions matching TRBD1. Germline values: CDR1 MNHNS, CDR2 SASEGT. Unmatched junction bases numbered 3, after V lost 0 bases and J lost 2 bases. The CDR3 sequence is 15 residues long. The CDR3 region is CASSEASRGQETQYF. CDR3 coding DNA: TGTGCCAGCAGTGAAGCTTCCAGGGGGCAAGAGACCCAGTACTTC.

In the case of this clone: This sample includes further DNA sequences coding for the same CDR3. The V call is TRBV25-1, the J call TRBJ2-3; the D is unclear. Germline V CDR1 and CDR2: MGHDK, SYGVNS. The length of the CDR3 is 15 residues. V was shortened by 1 base and J by 0 bases, with 8 bases between the two germline ends. This CDR3 is CASSELGGSTDTQYF. CDR3 in DNA: TGTGCCAGCAGTGAATTGGGCGGTAGCACAGATACGCAGTATTTT.

The chain couples TRBV5-1 to TRBJ2-1, with D unclear. The germline V and J ends were trimmed by 2 bases and 0 bases, with 12 bases remaining between them. Germline values: CDR1 SGHRS, CDR2 YFSETQ. The CDR3 length is 16 residues. The CDR3 spells CASSFFGQSSYNEQFF. The CDR3 bases are TGCGCCAGCAGCTTTTTCGGGCAGAGCTCCTACAATGAGCAGTTCTTC.

V gene TRBV15 combines with J gene TRBJ1-2; possibly TRBD1 for D (6 bases). Germline V lookup: CDR1 LNHNV, CDR2 YYDKDF (reference sequence). The CDR3 spans 14 residues. The ends were cut back, 5 bases at V and 5 bases at J, with 15 bases in the middle. CDR3 protein: CATSGRQDIYGYTF. Here the CDR3 DNA reads TGTGCCACCAGCGGGAGACAGGACATTTATGGCTACACCTTC.